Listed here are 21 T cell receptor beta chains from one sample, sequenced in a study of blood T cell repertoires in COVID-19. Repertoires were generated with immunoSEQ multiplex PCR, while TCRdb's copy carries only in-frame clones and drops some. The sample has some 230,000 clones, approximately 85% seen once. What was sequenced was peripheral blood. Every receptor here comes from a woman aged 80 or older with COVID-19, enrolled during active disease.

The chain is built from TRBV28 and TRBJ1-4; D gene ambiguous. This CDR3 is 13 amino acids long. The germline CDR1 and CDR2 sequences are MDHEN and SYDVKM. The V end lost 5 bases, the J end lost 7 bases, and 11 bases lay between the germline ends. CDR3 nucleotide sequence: TGTGCCAGCAGTCCGGGTCCCGTTGAAAAACTGTTTTTT. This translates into CASSPGPVEKLFF.

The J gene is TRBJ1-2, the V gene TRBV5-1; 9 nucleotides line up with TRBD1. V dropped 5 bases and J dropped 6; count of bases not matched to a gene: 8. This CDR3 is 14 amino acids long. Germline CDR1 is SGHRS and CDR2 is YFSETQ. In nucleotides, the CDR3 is TGCGCCAGCAGTCATCAACAGGGGGCTAATGGCTACACCTTC. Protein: CASSHQQGANGYTF.

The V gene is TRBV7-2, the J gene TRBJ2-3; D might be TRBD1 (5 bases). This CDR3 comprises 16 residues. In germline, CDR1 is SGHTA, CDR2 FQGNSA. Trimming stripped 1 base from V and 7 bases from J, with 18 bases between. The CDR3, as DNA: TGTGCCAGCAGCTTAGGGGGCGGTTCCCTTGGGTATACGCAGTATTTT. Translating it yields CASSLGGGSLGYTQYF.

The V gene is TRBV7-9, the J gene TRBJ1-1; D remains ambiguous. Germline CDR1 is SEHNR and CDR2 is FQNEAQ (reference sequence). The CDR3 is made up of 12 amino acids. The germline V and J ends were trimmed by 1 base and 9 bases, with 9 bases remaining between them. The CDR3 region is CASSLEGSQAFF. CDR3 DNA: TGTGCCAGCAGCTTAGAAGGGAGTCAAGCTTTCTTT.

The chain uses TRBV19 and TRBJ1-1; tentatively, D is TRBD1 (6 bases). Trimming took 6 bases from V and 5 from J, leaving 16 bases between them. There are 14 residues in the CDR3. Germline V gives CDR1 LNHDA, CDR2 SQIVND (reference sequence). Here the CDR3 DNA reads TGTGCCAGTAGAGGCCAGGGTAGGGGGACTGAAGCTTTCTTT. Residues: CASRGQGRGTEAFF.

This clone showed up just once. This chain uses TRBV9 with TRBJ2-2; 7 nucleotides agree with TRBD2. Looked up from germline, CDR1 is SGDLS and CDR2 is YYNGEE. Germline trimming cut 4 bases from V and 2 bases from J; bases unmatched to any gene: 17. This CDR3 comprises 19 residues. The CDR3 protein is CASSPRGRSAGANTGELFF. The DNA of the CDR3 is TGTGCCAGCAGCCCGAGGGGACGGTCCGCGGGAGCCAACACCGGGGAGCTGTTTTTT.

In nucleotides, the CDR3 is TGCAGCTCCCAGGGACAGGGAGGGGGGACCCAGTACTTC. Translation gives CSSQGQGGGTQYF. The chain combines TRBV29-1 with TRBJ2-5; 9 positions match TRBD1. J was trimmed by 7 bases and V by 8 bases; bases with no gene match: 11. The CDR3 covers 13 residues. Germline V gene data show CDR1 as SQVTM and CDR2 as ANQGSEA.

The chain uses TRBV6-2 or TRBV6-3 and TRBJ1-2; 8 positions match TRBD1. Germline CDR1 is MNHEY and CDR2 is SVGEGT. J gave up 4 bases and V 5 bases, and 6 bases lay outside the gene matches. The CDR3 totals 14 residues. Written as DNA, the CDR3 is TGTGCCAGCAGTACCTGGACAGGGACCTATGGCTACACCTTC. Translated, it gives CASSTWTGTYGYTF.

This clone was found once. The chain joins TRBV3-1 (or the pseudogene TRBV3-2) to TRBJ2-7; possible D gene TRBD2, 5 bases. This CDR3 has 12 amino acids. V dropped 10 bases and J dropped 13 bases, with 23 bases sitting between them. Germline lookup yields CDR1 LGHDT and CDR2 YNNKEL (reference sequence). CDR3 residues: CATAHVCGCFYF. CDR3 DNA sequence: TGTGCCACCGCACATGTTTGCGGGTGTTTTTACTTC.

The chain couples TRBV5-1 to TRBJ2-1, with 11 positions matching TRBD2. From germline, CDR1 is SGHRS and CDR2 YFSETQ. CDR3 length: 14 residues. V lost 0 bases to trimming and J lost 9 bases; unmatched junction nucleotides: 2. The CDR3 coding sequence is TGCGCCAGCAGCTTGGAAGGGACTAGCGGTGAGCAGTTCTTC. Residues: CASSLEGTSGEQFF.

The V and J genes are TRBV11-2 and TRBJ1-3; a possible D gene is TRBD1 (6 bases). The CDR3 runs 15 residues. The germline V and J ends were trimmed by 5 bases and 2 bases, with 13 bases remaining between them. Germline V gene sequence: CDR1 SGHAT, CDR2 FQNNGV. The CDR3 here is CASSLTGSAGNTIYF. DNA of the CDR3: TGTGCCAGCAGCCTGACAGGTTCTGCTGGAAACACCATATATTTT.

CDR3 sequence (DNA): TGTGCCAGCACTCCAGGGGCTAGCGGGAACTATGAGCAGTTCTTC. This sequence encodes CASTPGASGNYEQFF. The chain couples TRBV28 to TRBJ2-1; TRBD2 agrees at 9 bases. In germline, CDR1 is MDHEN, CDR2 SYDVKM. The CDR3 is 15 residues long. V shed 7 bases and J 8 bases; nucleotides not matched to a gene: 12.

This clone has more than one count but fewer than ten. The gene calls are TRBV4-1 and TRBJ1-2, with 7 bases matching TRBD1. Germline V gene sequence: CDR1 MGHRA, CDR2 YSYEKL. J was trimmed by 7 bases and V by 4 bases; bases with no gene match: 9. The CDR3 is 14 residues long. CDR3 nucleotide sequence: TGCGCCAGCAGCCCCAAAACAGGGGAACGTGGCTACACCTTC. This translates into CASSPKTGERGYTF.

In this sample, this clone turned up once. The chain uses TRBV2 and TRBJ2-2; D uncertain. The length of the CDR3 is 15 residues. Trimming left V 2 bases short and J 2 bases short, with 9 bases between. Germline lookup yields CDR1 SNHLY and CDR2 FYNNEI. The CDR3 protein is CASSELPSNTGELFF. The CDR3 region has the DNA TGTGCCAGCAGTGAACTCCCCAGTAACACCGGGGAGCTGTTTTTT.

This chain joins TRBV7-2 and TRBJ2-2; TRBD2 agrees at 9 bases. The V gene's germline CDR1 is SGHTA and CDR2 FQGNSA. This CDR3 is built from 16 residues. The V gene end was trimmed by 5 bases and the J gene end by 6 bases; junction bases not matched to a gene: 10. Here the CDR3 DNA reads TGTGCCAGCAGCCTTCGTTCTAGCGGGAAATCCGGGGAGCTGTTTTTT. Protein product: CASSLRSSGKSGELFF. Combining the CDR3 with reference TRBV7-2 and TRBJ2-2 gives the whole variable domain GAGVSQSPSNKVTEKGKDVELRCDPISGHTALYWYRQSLGQGLEFLIYFQGNSAPDKSGLPSDRFSAERTGGSVSTLTIQRTQQEDSAVYLCASSLRSSGKSGELFFGEGSRLTVL.

CDR3 sequence: CASSGGSYNSPLHF. The DNA for the CDR3 is TGTGCCTCTAGCGGGGGGTCCTATAATTCACCCCTCCACTTT. V and J are TRBV2 and TRBJ1-6; D possibly corresponds to TRBD1 (5 bases). V lost 11 bases and J 1 base, leaving 12 bases between the germline ends. Germline loops: CDR1 SNHLY, CDR2 FYNNEI. This CDR3 is built from 14 residues. Full variable domain (remainder filled in from reference TRBV2 and TRBJ1-6): EPEVTQTPSHQVTQMGQEVILRCVPISNHLYFYWYRQILGQKVEFLVSFYNNEISEKSEIFDDQFSVERPDGSNFTLKIRSTKLEDSAMYFCASSGGSYNSPLHFGNGTRLTVT.

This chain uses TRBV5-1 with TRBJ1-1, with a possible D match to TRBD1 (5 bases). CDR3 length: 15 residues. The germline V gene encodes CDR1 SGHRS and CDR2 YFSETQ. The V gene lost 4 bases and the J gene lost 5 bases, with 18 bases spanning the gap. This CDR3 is CASSEGNGGRTEAFF. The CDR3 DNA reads TGCGCCAGCAGCGAGGGAAACGGGGGTCGGACTGAAGCTTTCTTT.

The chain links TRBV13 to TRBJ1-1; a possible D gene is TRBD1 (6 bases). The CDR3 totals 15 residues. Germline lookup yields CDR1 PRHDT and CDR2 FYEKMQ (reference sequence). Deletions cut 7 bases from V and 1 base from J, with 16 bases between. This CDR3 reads CASTRGRQENTEAFF. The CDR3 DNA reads TGTGCCAGCACCCGAGGGCGACAGGAGAACACTGAAGCTTTCTTT.

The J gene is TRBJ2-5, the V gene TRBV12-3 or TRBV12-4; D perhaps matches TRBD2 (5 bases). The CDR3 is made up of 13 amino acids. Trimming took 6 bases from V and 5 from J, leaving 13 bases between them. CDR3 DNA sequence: TGTGCCAGCAGCCATGGAGGCGAGGAGACCCAGTACTTC. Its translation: CASSHGGEETQYF.

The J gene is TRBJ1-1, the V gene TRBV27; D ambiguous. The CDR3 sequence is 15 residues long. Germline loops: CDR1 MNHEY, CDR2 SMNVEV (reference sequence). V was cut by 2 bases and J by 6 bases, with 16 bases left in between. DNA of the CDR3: TGTGCCAGCAGTTTAGGGCCCTTCGGAGGAGCTGAAGCTTTCTTT. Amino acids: CASSLGPFGGAEAFF.

The CDR3, as DNA: TGTGCCAGCAGTCCACCCAGGGGGCTAAACTATGGCTACACCTTC. Protein: CASSPPRGLNYGYTF. The gene calls are TRBV28 and TRBJ1-2, with TRBD1 identical over 8 bases. The germline V gene has CDR1 MDHEN and CDR2 SYDVKM. The V and J ends lost 5 bases and 2 bases, in that order; junction bases with no gene match: 7. This CDR3 comprises 15 residues.